This TCR beta chain was recorded in a study of blood T cell repertoires in COVID-19. Clones were read by immunoSEQ multiplex PCR, and TCRdb kept only the in-frame ones, dropping some. This table holds fewer than 300,000 clones, approximately 77% found once. V was shortened by 2 bases and J by 6 bases, with 23 bases between the two germline ends. The CDR3 has 18 amino acids. Germline CDR1 WSHSY, CDR2 SAAADI. The sample was peripheral blood. The origin of this receptor is a young woman with acute or convalescent COVID-19. The chain is built from TRBV10-2 and TRBJ1-5; D is possibly TRBD1 (6 bases). CDR3: CASSEAPRWTEGGQPQHF. The CDR3 region has the DNA TGCGCCAGCAGTGAGGCACCGAGGTGGACAGAAGGAGGTCAGCCCCAGCATTTT.